The entry below describes one TCR beta chain. Clones were read by immunoSEQ multiplex PCR, and TCRdb kept only the in-frame ones, dropping some. The sample contains approximately 4,500 clones, 75% to 90% of which appear only once. This sample was taken from a study of hypomethylating agent response in myelodysplastic syndrome. The CDR3 contains 19 residues. Losses at the gene ends were 3 bases for V and 3 bases for J; bases not matched to a gene: 16. The TCR was taken from a human donor with myelodysplastic syndrome. The J gene is TRBJ2-7, the V gene TRBV23-1; TRBD1 aligns across 11 bases. TRBV23-1 is an ORF, and what it does is uncertain. Sequenced material: bone marrow, taken before or after starting hypomethylating agent treatment for myelodysplastic syndrome (not recorded which). The DNA for the CDR3 is TGCGCCAGCAGTCAGCCGACCGGGACAGGGGGGATAGTTATCTACGAGCAGTACGTC. Residues: CASSQPTGTGGIVIYEQYV.